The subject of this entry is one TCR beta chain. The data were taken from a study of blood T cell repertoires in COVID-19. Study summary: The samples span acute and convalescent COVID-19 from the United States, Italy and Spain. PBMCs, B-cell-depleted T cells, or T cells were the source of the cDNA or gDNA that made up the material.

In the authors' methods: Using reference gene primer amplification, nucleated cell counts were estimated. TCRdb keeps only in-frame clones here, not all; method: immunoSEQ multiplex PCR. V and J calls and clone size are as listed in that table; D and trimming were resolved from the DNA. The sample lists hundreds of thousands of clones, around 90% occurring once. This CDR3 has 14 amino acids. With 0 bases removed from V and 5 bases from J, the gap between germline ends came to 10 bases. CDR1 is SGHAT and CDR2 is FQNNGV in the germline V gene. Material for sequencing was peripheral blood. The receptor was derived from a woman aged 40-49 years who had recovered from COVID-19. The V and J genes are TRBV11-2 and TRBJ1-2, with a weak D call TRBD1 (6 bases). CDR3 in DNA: TGTGCCAGCAGCTTAGAGGGGGCGGCTTATGGCTACACCTTC. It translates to CASSLEGAAYGYTF.